These 6 T cell receptor beta chains came from one sample sequenced in a study of shared clonotypes between healthy human individuals. Sequencing was performed with immunoSEQ multiplex PCR; in TCRdb, only in-frame clones are kept and a portion is missing. The sample comprises fewer than 600,000 clones, roughly three quarters of which are singletons, and about 13% rests with the top ten. Sequencing was performed on PBMCs. Receptors were obtained from a middle-aged woman in good health. Some clones in this sample may be carry-over from other donors' samples.

V and J are TRBV2 and TRBJ2-2; 10 bases line up with TRBD2. This CDR3 region has 16 residues. V was pared by 3 bases and J by 6 bases, with 7 bases of the junction left unmatched. Germline assignment: CDR1 SNHLY and CDR2 FYNNEI. The chain's CDR3 is CASSDRLAGASGELFF. CDR3 bases: TGTGCCAGCAGTGATCGGCTAGCGGGAGCTTCCGGGGAGCTGTTTTTT.

This chain joins TRBV11-3 and TRBJ2-3; D assignment may be TRBD1 or TRBD2 (5 bases each). The CDR3 consists of 18 residues. Trimming stripped 1 base from V and 2 bases from J, with 19 bases between. Germline CDR1 SGHNT, CDR2 YENEEA. In nucleotides, the CDR3 is TGTGCCAGCAGCTTAGGAACGGGACGGGGCTCCACCACAGATACGCAGTATTTT. Translated, it gives CASSLGTGRGSTTDTQYF.

This sequence joins TRBV5-1 and TRBJ2-7; D is undetermined. The V gene lost 5 bases and the J gene lost 3 bases, with 15 bases spanning the gap. The V gene's germline CDR1 is SGHRS and CDR2 YFSETQ. CDR3 size: 14 residues. The CDR3 sequence is CASSTTLGYYEQYF. The CDR3 DNA reads as TGCGCCAGCAGTACTACCCTGGGATACTACGAGCAGTACTTC.

J is TRBJ1-4 and V is TRBV11-2; no reliable D call. Trimming stripped 0 bases from V and 3 bases from J, with 17 bases between. CDR3 length: 18 amino acids. CDR1 and CDR2 from the germline V gene are SGHAT and FQNNGV. CDR3 nucleotides: TGTGCCAGCAGCTTAGATTATTGGTCCCCGGAGGCTAATGAAAAACTGTTTTTT. Residues: CASSLDYWSPEANEKLFF.

This chain joins TRBV5-1 and TRBJ1-1; a possible D gene is TRBD1 (5 bases). This CDR3 region has 13 residues. In germline, CDR1 is SGHRS, CDR2 YFSETQ. The V end was cut by 0 bases, the J end by 3 bases, with 6 bases between. In DNA form, the CDR3 reads TGCGCCAGCAGCTTGGTACAGGACACTGAAGCTTTCTTT. Encoded protein: CASSLVQDTEAFF.

The genes are TRBV15 and TRBJ2-3; 8 nucleotides match TRBD2. The CDR3 length is 17 residues. Unmatched junction bases numbered 7, after V lost 0 bases and J lost 2 bases. The germline gives CDR1 LNHNV, CDR2 YYDKDF (reference sequence). The CDR3, as DNA: TGTGCCACCAGCAGAGATTGGGAGCGGGAGATCACAGATACGCAGTATTTT. Protein: CATSRDWEREITDTQYF.